Included here is one T cell receptor (beta chain) sequence, with context. Its antigen is undetermined. Germline is not matched at one junction end, which may reflect a read error. This sample was taken from a study of blood T cells in healthy people across ages. Whole-study results and caveats: Estimated diversity that came from one million T cells was considered an underestimate. A roughly linear age-dependent decrease characterized TCR beta diversity per million T cells.

A second roughly 6 to 11 cycle PCR used barcoded and J-beta primers. TCRdb reprocessed the 5' RACE reads via MiXCR and lists one record per CDR3 protein. The sample has roughly 1,800,000 distinct CDR3 sequences, about 50% seen once. Investigators took 9.5 to 10 milliliters of peripheral blood from every donor. This receptor was taken from a woman between 35 and 50 years old in good health. Sequencing was done on a sample of blood.

CDR3 region: CASSDNSGQPRHF. The CDR3 nucleotides read TGTGCCAGCAGTGACAACAGTGGTCAGCCCCGGCATTTT. The chain uses TRBV6-5 and TRBJ1-5; no firm D call. Germline V gene data show CDR1 as MNHEY and CDR2 as SVGAGI. The CDR3 runs 13 residues.